This T cell receptor (beta chain) was retrieved from a study of post-analysis software for immune sequencing data. The authors incorporated unique molecular identifiers into the TCR beta cDNA libraries. TCRdb reanalysed the PCR reads using MiXCR and keeps one entry per CDR3 protein. Of over 300,000 distinct CDR3 sequences in the sample, about a third were seen once. The CDR3 extends over 11 amino acids. Looked up from germline, CDR1 is LGHDT and CDR2 is YNNKEL (reference sequence). With 8 bases removed from V and 0 bases from J, the gap between germline ends came to 5 bases. Study findings and constraints: Patients used about 5 TRBV segments, including TRBV5-6, TRBV5-1 and TRBV20-1, more often than controls.

This clonotype was found many times. The antigen remains undetermined. The sample comprised blood. This rearrangement joins TRBV3-1 to TRBJ2-7; no clear D. The clonotype comes from a girl under 18 with multiple sclerosis. The CDR3 spells CASRYSYEQYF. The CDR3 DNA reads as TGTGCCAGCCGCTACTCCTACGAGCAGTACTTC.